This TCR beta chain was found in a study of long-term antiretroviral therapy in people with HIV. Version v3.0 of the immunoSEQ assay ran at survey level. The table came from immunoSEQ multiplex PCR; TCRdb's copy has only in-frame clones and leaves some out. Altogether about 30,000 clones are present, 70% to 90% being singletons, with the ten largest covering 4.8%. Study conclusions and caveats: For ART adherence, viral resistance and therapy changes, no data were available. Pre-ART clonal expansions dominated every time point's repertoire. Comparison with controls showed narrower CDR3 length ranges in HIV repertoires.

Trimming cost V 5 bases and J 5 bases; bases outside gene matches: 10. Germline CDR1 reads MDHEN; CDR2 reads SYDVKM. The CDR3 extends over 15 amino acids. In the case of this clone: The antigen is undetermined.

This material consisted of unsorted PBMCs, taken just under 2.9 years before starting antiretroviral therapy. The chain links TRBV28 to TRBJ2-7, with 9 bases lining up with TRBD1. This clonotype originated in a woman in her thirties with HIV. CDR3 sequence: CASSKPGTGINEQYF. CDR3 bases: TGTGCCAGCAGTAAACCCGGGACAGGGATCAACGAGCAGTACTTC.